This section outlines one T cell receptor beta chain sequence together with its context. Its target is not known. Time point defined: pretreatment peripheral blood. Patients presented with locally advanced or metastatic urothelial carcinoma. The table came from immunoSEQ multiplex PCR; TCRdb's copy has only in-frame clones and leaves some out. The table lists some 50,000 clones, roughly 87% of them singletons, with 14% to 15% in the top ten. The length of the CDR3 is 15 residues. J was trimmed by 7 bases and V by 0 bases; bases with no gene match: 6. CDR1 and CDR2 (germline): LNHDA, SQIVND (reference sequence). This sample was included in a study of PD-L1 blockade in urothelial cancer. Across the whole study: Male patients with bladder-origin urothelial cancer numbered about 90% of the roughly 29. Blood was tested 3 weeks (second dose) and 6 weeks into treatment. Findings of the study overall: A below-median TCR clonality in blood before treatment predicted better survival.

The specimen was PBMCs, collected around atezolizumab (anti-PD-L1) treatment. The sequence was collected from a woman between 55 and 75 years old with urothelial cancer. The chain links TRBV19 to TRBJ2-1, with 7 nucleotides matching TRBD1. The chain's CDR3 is CASSIDLATGNEQFF. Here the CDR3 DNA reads TGTGCCAGTAGTATAGACCTCGCGACAGGGAATGAGCAGTTCTTC.